This TCR beta chain was profiled in a study of blood T cell repertoires in COVID-19. For the study at large: From the United States, Italy and Spain came samples of acute and convalescent COVID-19. Sources were T cells, B-cell-depleted T cells, or PBMCs; the material itself was cDNA or gDNA.

Germline CDR1 and CDR2: SNHLY and FYNNEI. This CDR3 comprises 12 residues. The V gene lost 6 bases and the J gene lost 8 bases, with 13 bases spanning the gap. In the original processing: The authors estimated nucleated cell counts from reference gene primer amplification. Data came from immunoSEQ multiplex PCR; TCRdb stores just in-frame clones and leaves some out. V and J calls plus clone size are reproduced from that table; the DNA served to infer D and trimming. The data show just over 650,000 clones, with about nine tenths seen just once and 0.2% to 0.3% held by the top ten. The sequence derives from a woman under 30 with acute or convalescent COVID-19. Sequenced: peripheral blood. J is TRBJ1-2 and V is TRBV2, with a weak D call TRBD1 (5 bases). The CDR3 sequence: CASRGDLWGYTF. The DNA of the CDR3 is TGTGCCAGCAGGGGGGACTTATGGGGCTACACCTTC.